The T cell receptor (beta chain) described here comes from a study of blood T cell repertoires in COVID-19 (dated by TCRdb to the early 2020s). Regarding the complete study: The collaborator samples originated in the United States, Italy and Spain and spanned the acute and convalescent phases of COVID-19. Samples were obtained from the ongoing ImmuneRACE study (first 160 participants) and from roughly 1,300 subjects provided by 6 global collaborators. Deeply sampled blood TCRbeta repertoires from subjects exposed to, actively infected with, or recovered from COVID-19 were included in the dataset. The repertoires were released in a freely available public database intended as a resource for research on the immune response to SARS-CoV-2. Where HLA class I and class II types were available, the types were taken from metadata supplied by the sample provider, not from assay-based typing. The material from the prospective study consisted of cDNA or gDNA derived from T cells, B-cell-depleted T cells, or PBMCs. The sample metadata nearly always contained a de-identified subject ID, COVID-19 status, age in years and sex.

TCRbeta CDR3 regions were amplified from genomic DNA by means of the immunoSEQ Assay, a bias-controlled multiplex PCR. The paper's processing steps were these. Nucleated cell counts per sample were estimated from amplification of reference gene primers within the assay. To quantify the absolute abundance of each unique TCRbeta CDR3 rearrangement, sequence reads were collapsed and filtered. For each sample, productive Simpson clonality was calculated by taking the square root of Simpson's diversity index across productive rearrangements. Sourced from immuneACCESS, this table was stored by TCRdb with only in-frame sequences that have V and J called. A share of the clones is absent; for the studies checked, an unresolved V gene accounts for under half, and the remainder has no known explanation. V and J calls and clone size come straight from that table; D and trimming were deduced from the DNA. The sample table lists roughly 99,000 clones, approximately 88% of them with a count of one. Approximately 6.2% of the sample belongs to the ten largest clones.

What the authors observed across the whole study: How much clinical and demographic metadata was included differed by source and by participant, and the metadata was provided uncurated.

With regard to this clone: Its cognate antigen has yet to be identified. No base qualities exist here, and no much larger clone lies one base off it.

The germline V end is reduced by 7 bases and the J end by 4 bases; junction bases left unmatched: 7. The CDR3 contains 14 residues, cysteine and phenylalanine counted. The read is trimmed to its CDR3 DNA, 42 bases read in frame from base 1. The germline V gene supplies CDR1 MNHEY and CDR2 SVGAGI. Whole blood was collected in K2EDTA tubes by collaborating institutions according to the institutions' own protocols. For TCRbeta analysis, collaborators shipped samples as frozen whole blood, isolated PBMCs, or DNA extracted from either of those sample types. What was sequenced was peripheral blood. The TCR comes from a man in his fifties with active or convalescent COVID-19. Recombination connected TRBV6-5 to TRBJ2-7, with 10 middle bases fitting TRBD2. The DNA sequence reads TGTGCCAGCAAAGGGACTAGCGAGATATACGAGCAGTACTTC. Translated, this is CASKGTSEIYEQYF.